These 27 T cell receptor beta chains were all obtained from the same sample, sequenced in a study of T-cell memory formation after mild COVID-19. TCRdb called the 5' RACE reads again in MiXCR, with one record for every CDR3 protein. The sample has about 180,000 distinct CDR3 sequences, under 20% seen once. Material for sequencing was PBMCs or a T cell subset sorted from them (not recorded which). The origin of the receptors is a man aged 18-30 years who had mild COVID-19 (a few samples of this study predate the infection). Cell type and time point are not known.

This clonotype was observed a handful of times. V and J are TRBV5-1 and TRBJ1-1, with 11 bases fitting TRBD1. Germline CDR1 SGHRS, CDR2 YFSETQ. V lost 6 bases and J lost 5; bases outside the gene matches: 6. The CDR3 extends over 14 amino acids. The CDR3 DNA is TGCGCCAGCACAGGACAGGGGGCAGGGACTGAAGCTTTCTTT. This encodes CASTGQGAGTEAFF. Filled out from reference TRBV5-1 and TRBJ1-1, the complete variable domain reads KAGVTQTPRYLIKTRGQQVTLSCSPISGHRSVSWYQQTPGQGLQFLFEYFSETQRNKGNFPGRFSGRQFSNSRSEMNVSTLELGDSALYLCASTGQGAGTEAFFGQGTRLTVV.

This clonotype was seen a handful of times. This chain joins TRBV5-6 and TRBJ1-2, with D uncertain. V lost 1 base to trimming and J lost 8 bases, with 9 bases between them. CDR1 and CDR2 (germline): SGHDT, YYEEEE. The CDR3 is 12 residues long. CDR3 coding DNA: TGTGCCAGCAGCTTGTGGAGCTCCGGCTACACCTTC. Amino acids: CASSLWSSGYTF.

This clonotype turned up a few times. This sequence joins TRBV7-9 and TRBJ1-6, with 10 bases matching TRBD1. This CDR3 contains 15 residues. In germline, CDR1 is SEHNR, CDR2 FQNEAQ (reference sequence). Germline trimming cut 5 bases from V and 13 bases from J; bases unmatched to any gene: 11. In DNA, the CDR3 is TGTGCCAGCAGCCGGACAGGGGGTTCGTATAAGCCCCTCCACTTT. Protein product: CASSRTGGSYKPLHF.

This clonotype occurred a few times. The chain couples TRBV2 to TRBJ2-2, with 10 bases fitting TRBD2. J lost 6 bases, V lost 4 bases, and 11 bases had no gene match. From germline, CDR1 is SNHLY and CDR2 FYNNEI. The CDR3 loop spans 17 amino acids. The CDR3 region is CASSGGSGGAYSGELFF. The CDR3 DNA is TGTGCCAGCAGTGGAGGCAGCGGGGGGGCTTACTCCGGGGAGCTGTTTTTT. The full variable domain, with the rest looked up from reference TRBV2 and TRBJ2-2, is EPEVTQTPSHQVTQMGQEVILRCVPISNHLYFYWYRQILGQKVEFLVSFYNNEISEKSEIFDDQFSVERPDGSNFTLKIRSTKLEDSAMYFCASSGGSGGAYSGELFFGEGSRLTVL.

V gene TRBV20-1 combines with J gene TRBJ2-3, with D unclear. V gave up 6 bases and J gave up 6 bases, with 7 bases separating them. Germline V lookup: CDR1 DFQATT, CDR2 SNEGSKA (reference sequence). The CDR3 is 10 amino acids. This CDR3 reads CSAPLDTQYF. The CDR3 region has the DNA TGCAGTGCCCCCCTGGATACGCAGTATTTT.

This chain uses TRBV6-4 with TRBJ1-2; D might be TRBD1 (5 bases). Trimming stripped 4 bases from V and 4 bases from J, with 16 bases between. Germline loops: CDR1 MRHNA, CDR2 SNTAGT. The CDR3 has 15 residues. The CDR3 region is CASSVSGAPLYGYTF. As DNA, the CDR3 is TGTGCCAGCAGTGTTTCTGGGGCGCCTCTCTATGGCTACACCTTC.

J is TRBJ1-4 and V is TRBV5-5; unclear D gene. The CDR3 consists of 14 residues. Trimming stripped 0 bases from V and 4 bases from J, with 7 bases between. In germline, CDR1 is SGHKS, CDR2 YYEKEE (reference sequence). CDR3 in amino acids: CASSLEWGNEKLFF. CDR3 nucleotides: TGTGCCAGCAGCTTGGAGTGGGGTAATGAAAAACTGTTTTTT.

This chain uses TRBV19 with TRBJ2-3, with 7 bases fitting TRBD1. The trim removed 7 bases at V and 3 bases at J, leaving 10 bases unmatched. Germline CDR1 is LNHDA and CDR2 is SQIVND (reference sequence). The CDR3 consists of 15 residues. CDR3 nucleotides: TGTGCCAGTACTTCAACACAGGGGTTGACAGATACGCAGTATTTT. Its translation: CASTSTQGLTDTQYF.

CDR3 in amino acids: CASSLIASPQETQYF. In nucleotides, the CDR3 is TGTGCCAGCAGCTTAATCGCTAGCCCACAAGAGACCCAGTACTTC. This chain links TRBV7-3 with TRBJ2-5; D perhaps matches TRBD2 (5 bases). V gave up 1 base and J gave up 2 bases, with 11 bases separating them. Germline CDR1 SGHTA, CDR2 FQGTGA. The CDR3 is made up of 15 amino acids.

This clonotype was observed at least ten times. The chain recombines TRBV7-6 with TRBJ2-1; D might be TRBD1 (5 bases). The CDR3 is made up of 15 amino acids. V shed 5 bases and J shed 5 bases, with 16 bases lying between them. The V gene's germline CDR1 is SGHVS and CDR2 FNYEAQ. CDR3 in DNA: TGTGCCAGCAGCCTATCAGGGTTCGGCAACAATGAGCAGTTCTTC. It specifies CASSLSGFGNNEQFF.

This clonotype turned up a few times. The chain uses TRBV23-1 and TRBJ2-7; D unresolved. TRBV23-1 is labeled an ORF, and its function is uncertain. CDR3 length: 14 amino acids. V was pared by 0 bases and J by 1 base, with 7 bases between. CDR3 sequence reads: CASSQSRQSYEQYV. In DNA, the CDR3 is TGCGCCAGCAGTCAATCGCGTCAGTCCTACGAGCAGTACGTC.

The chain combines TRBV15 with TRBJ2-2; D ambiguous. V was trimmed by 0 bases and J by 0 bases, leaving 2 bases between them. The V gene's germline CDR1 is LNHNV and CDR2 YYDKDF (reference sequence). The CDR3 has 14 residues. For the CDR3, the DNA is TGTGCCACCAGCAGAGATGCGAACACCGGGGAGCTGTTTTTT. Protein: CATSRDANTGELFF.

This clonotype was counted only a few times. The chain recombines TRBV5-1 with TRBJ1-2, with D possibly being TRBD1 (6 bases). CDR1 SGHRS and CDR2 YFSETQ come from the germline V gene. V lost 4 bases and J 6 bases, leaving 19 bases between the germline ends. There are 15 residues in the CDR3. The CDR3 DNA reads as TGCGCCAGCAGCGCCGCTGGGGGGCAGGATCATGGCTACACCTTC. Its translation is CASSAAGGQDHGYTF.

The sample holds many counts of this clonotype. The rearrangement joins TRBV5-1 to TRBJ2-1; TRBD1 matches 7 bases. CDR3 length equals 15 residues. CDR1 and CDR2 (germline): SGHRS, YFSETQ. The J segment lost 2 bases and the V segment lost 1 base, leaving 3 bases of the junction unmatched. This CDR3 is CASSLPRGPYNEQFF. The CDR3 nucleotides are TGCGCCAGCAGCTTGCCAAGGGGGCCCTACAATGAGCAGTTCTTC.

A few counts support this clonotype. The CDR3 loop is CASSLAGGRSADTQYF. In nucleotides, the CDR3 is TGTGCCAGCAGTTTAGCAGGGGGCCGGAGCGCAGATACGCAGTATTTT. This chain joins TRBV12-3 or TRBV12-4 and TRBJ2-3; 7 nucleotides align to TRBD1. The J segment lost 4 bases and the V segment lost 0 bases, leaving 7 bases of the junction unmatched. The CDR3 extends over 16 amino acids.

The chain links TRBV11-2 to TRBJ2-1; no clear D. The germline V gene has CDR1 SGHAT and CDR2 FQNNGV. Trimming shortened V by 0 bases and J by 5 bases, and 11 bases separated the two germline ends. This CDR3 has 15 residues. This chain's CDR3 is CASSLDVLHHNEQFF. CDR3 coding DNA: TGTGCCAGCAGCTTAGATGTACTACATCACAATGAGCAGTTCTTC.

This rearrangement joins TRBV20-1 to TRBJ2-3, with TRBD2 matching 7 bases. V lost 6 bases and J lost 4; bases outside the gene matches: 10. Germline loops: CDR1 DFQATT, CDR2 SNEGSKA (reference sequence). The CDR3 contains 14 residues. CDR3 amino acids: CSARRLAGADTQYF. The CDR3 nucleotides are TGCAGTGCCCGACGACTAGCAGGTGCAGATACGCAGTATTTT.

This sequence joins TRBV20-1 and TRBJ2-2; 7 nucleotides agree with TRBD1. This CDR3 is 14 amino acids long. With 4 bases clipped from V and 3 bases from J, the junction kept 5 bases outside the gene matches. Germline V gives CDR1 DFQATT, CDR2 SNEGSKA (reference sequence). The CDR3 DNA reads as TGCAGTGCTAAGCCGGGACAGCACACCGGGGAGCTGTTTTTT. Translating it yields CSAKPGQHTGELFF.

The CDR3: CAGGRGLADTQYF. CDR3 DNA: TGTGCCGGCGGGCGGGGGCTCGCAGATACGCAGTATTTT. The chain recombines TRBV7-2 with TRBJ2-3; a weak D match, TRBD2 (7 bases). The CDR3 consists of 13 residues. Per germline, CDR1 SGHTA and CDR2 FQGNSA. Trimming cost V 11 bases and J 4 bases, with 16 bases left between them.

This clonotype has a handful of counts. This rearrangement joins TRBV11-2 to TRBJ1-1; maybe TRBD1 (5 bases). The ends were cut back, 3 bases at V and 4 bases at J, with 15 bases in the middle. Germline assignment: CDR1 SGHAT and CDR2 FQNNGV. This CDR3 spans 15 amino acids. The CDR3 bases are TGTGCCAGCAGCTTCAATGTCAGGGAGGGCACTGAAGCTTTCTTT. As protein: CASSFNVREGTEAFF.

There are many counts of this clonotype. The chain combines TRBV7-3 with TRBJ1-1; no reliable D call. Germline V lookup: CDR1 SGHTA, CDR2 FQGTGA. The CDR3 has 13 amino acids. The V end lost 6 bases, the J end lost 5 bases, and 13 bases lay between the germline ends. The CDR3 nucleotides read TGTGCCAGCAGTTCCGGTGGGTTGACTGAAGCTTTCTTT. Translation gives CASSSGGLTEAFF.

This clonotype was found a few times. The chain employs TRBV12-3 or TRBV12-4 and TRBJ1-2; D is unclear. This CDR3 contains 13 residues. V was shortened by 3 bases and J by 2 bases, with 7 bases between the two germline ends. In nucleotides, the CDR3 is TGTGCCAGCAGTTTGGAGACAAACTATGGCTACACCTTC. It encodes CASSLETNYGYTF.

This clonotype was recorded a few times. This chain connects TRBV4-1 to TRBJ1-2; a weak D match, TRBD1 (6 bases). Looked up from germline, CDR1 is MGHRA and CDR2 is YSYEKL. V lost 2 bases, J lost 4 bases, and 14 bases lay in between. The CDR3 contains 15 residues. This chain's CDR3 is CASSQPSTGSYGYTF. The CDR3 bases are TGCGCCAGCAGCCAACCGTCGACAGGAAGCTATGGCTACACCTTC.

This clonotype turned up a few times. This chain links TRBV9 with TRBJ1-3, with 12 bases lining up with TRBD1. In germline, CDR1 is SGDLS, CDR2 YYNGEE. V was pared by 5 bases and J by 3 bases, with 15 bases of the junction left unmatched. This CDR3 is built from 19 residues. Here the CDR3 DNA reads TGTGCCAGCAGTCCTTCCGGGACAGGGGGCAGGAGAGGTGGAAACACCATATATTTT. Residues: CASSPSGTGGRRGGNTIYF.

The sample holds a few counts of this clonotype. The chain joins TRBV5-4 to TRBJ2-7; 8 bases align to TRBD1. The CDR3 sequence is 15 residues long. Trimming at V came to 4 bases and at J to 0 bases, leaving 6 bases not matched to a gene. The germline CDR1 and CDR2 sequences are SGHNT and YYREEE (reference sequence). In DNA, the CDR3 is TGTGCCAGCAGCCCGCGACAGGGGACCTCCTACGAGCAGTACTTC. Its protein is CASSPRQGTSYEQYF.

In this sample, this clonotype turned up many times. The V gene is TRBV29-1, the J gene TRBJ2-3, with a weak D call TRBD1 (5 bases). Trimming took off 5 bases at V and 1 base at J, with 16 bases between the two ends. CDR1 and CDR2 (germline): SQVTM, ANQGSEA. The CDR3 is 15 amino acids. Written as DNA, the CDR3 is TGCAGCGTTACCACGACCAGGGCAGGCACAGATACGCAGTATTTT. It yields the protein CSVTTTRAGTDTQYF.

The chain recombines TRBV30 with TRBJ2-2; D is perhaps TRBD1 or TRBD2 (7 bases each). CDR1 is GTSNPN and CDR2 is SVGIG in the germline V gene (reference sequence). The CDR3 covers 14 residues. V was clipped by 8 bases and J by 4 bases, with 17 bases between them. The DNA for the CDR3 is TGTGCCGTACAAGGGGGCGGGGGCACCGGGGAGCTGTTTTTT. This translates into CAVQGGGGTGELFF.